Each of the 28 T cell receptor beta chains below was sequenced from the same sample in a study of T-cell memory formation after mild COVID-19. TCRdb called the 5' RACE reads again in MiXCR, with one record for every CDR3 protein. The table lists roughly 550,000 distinct CDR3 sequences, about a fifth of them singletons. The sample comprised PBMCs or a T cell subset sorted from them (not recorded which). Source of these receptors: an adult woman who had mild COVID-19 (a few samples of this study predate the infection). Cell type and time point are not known.

J is TRBJ2-3 and V is TRBV24-1; D tentatively fits TRBD1 or TRBD2 (6 bases each). CDR3 length: 16 residues. Trimming cost V 3 bases and J 2 bases, with 14 bases left between them. Germline assignment: CDR1 KGHDR and CDR2 SFDVKD. In nucleotides, the CDR3 is TGTGCCACCAGTGATCGACTAGGACAGCTCACAGATACGCAGTATTTT. Translated, it gives CATSDRLGQLTDTQYF.

The chain combines TRBV29-1 with TRBJ1-1; D perhaps matches TRBD1 (5 bases). Deletions cut 6 bases from V and 1 base from J, with 9 bases between. Germline V gives CDR1 SQVTM, CDR2 ANQGSEA. The CDR3 consists of 12 residues. CDR3 coding DNA: TGCAGCGTAGGCAGGGAGAACACTGAAGCTTTCTTT. This gives the protein CSVGRENTEAFF.

In its sample, this clonotype was seen a few times. The J gene is TRBJ1-4, the V gene TRBV6-5; tentatively, D is TRBD1 (5 bases). V was pared by 7 bases and J by 8 bases, with 14 bases between. CDR1 is MNHEY, CDR2 SVGAGI, per germline. The CDR3 contains 13 residues. The CDR3 loop is CASKRQGGEKLFF. The DNA of the CDR3 is TGTGCCAGCAAAAGGCAGGGTGGCGAAAAACTGTTTTTT.

This clonotype has more than one count but fewer than ten. The rearrangement uses TRBV5-6 and TRBJ1-1; D unclear. V lost 8 bases and J 2 bases, leaving 13 bases between the germline ends. Germline-derived CDR1 and CDR2 are SGHDT and YYEEEE. This CDR3 comprises 13 residues. CDR3 sequence reads: CASALRANTEAFF. CDR3 bases: TGTGCCAGTGCCCTCCGGGCTAACACTGAAGCTTTCTTT.

V gene TRBV27 combines with J gene TRBJ1-2, with 9 positions matching TRBD1. CDR1 is MNHEY, CDR2 SMNVEV, per germline (reference sequence). After removal of 6 bases from V and 4 bases from J, the junction contained 9 bases not matched to a gene. The CDR3 runs 15 residues. For the CDR3, the DNA is TGTGCCAGCAGCCAGGCCGGGACAGGGCCCTATGGCTACACCTTC. It translates to CASSQAGTGPYGYTF.

This clonotype showed up just a few times. This rearrangement joins TRBV24-1 to TRBJ2-3, with D possibly called TRBD1 or TRBD2 (5 bases each). This CDR3 spans 19 amino acids. The V gene lost 1 base and the J gene lost 2 bases, with 21 bases spanning the gap. Germline CDR1 is KGHDR and CDR2 is SFDVKD. The CDR3 spells CATSDFRFRQGVDTDTQYF. The CDR3 nucleotides read TGTGCCACCAGTGATTTCAGGTTCCGGCAGGGAGTGGACACAGATACGCAGTATTTT.

Many counts were recorded for this clonotype. This rearrangement joins TRBV5-6 to TRBJ2-5; unclear D gene. The V end lost 1 base, the J end lost 2 bases, and 9 bases lay between the germline ends. CDR1 and CDR2 (germline): SGHDT, YYEEEE. This CDR3 spans 14 amino acids. Here the CDR3 reads CASSLRALQETQYF. The CDR3 DNA reads as TGTGCCAGCAGCTTGAGGGCACTACAAGAGACCCAGTACTTC.

The chain employs TRBV6-1 and TRBJ2-1; TRBD2 aligns across 11 bases. Trimming took 7 bases from V and 7 from J; bases not matched to a gene: 6. This CDR3 has 14 amino acids. CDR1 and CDR2 from the germline V gene are MNHNS and SASEGT. CDR3 in DNA: TGTGCCAGCAACGTAGCGGGAGGGCCTAATGAGCAGTTCTTC. This gives the protein CASNVAGGPNEQFF.

The rearrangement joins TRBV12-3 or TRBV12-4 to TRBJ2-7; the D is unclear. V shed 6 bases and J shed 0 bases, with 12 bases lying between them. The CDR3 runs 14 residues. Here the CDR3 reads CASSWTVFSYEQYF. The CDR3 DNA is TGTGCCAGCAGCTGGACGGTCTTCTCCTACGAGCAGTACTTC.

In this sample, this clonotype turned up a few times. The rearrangement links TRBV9 to TRBJ2-1; maybe TRBD2 (5 bases). Germline V lookup: CDR1 SGDLS, CDR2 YYNGEE. V was cut by 3 bases and J by 8 bases, with 12 bases left in between. The length of the CDR3 is 13 residues. The CDR3, as DNA: TGTGCCAGCAGCGGAAGAGGGCGGGATGAGCAGTTCTTC. Amino acids: CASSGRGRDEQFF.

In this sample, this clonotype turned up many times. This sequence joins TRBV20-1 and TRBJ2-3; a possible D gene is TRBD2 (5 bases). V lost 6 bases, J lost 4 bases, and 14 bases lay in between. Germline values: CDR1 DFQATT, CDR2 SNEGSKA (reference sequence). This CDR3 spans 13 amino acids. Written as DNA, the CDR3 is TGCAGTGCGTTAACACTACTAGCAGATACGCAGTATTTT. Translated, it gives CSALTLLADTQYF.

This clonotype has only a few counts. The genes are TRBV5-1 and TRBJ2-3; 15 positions agree with TRBD2. Trimming at V came to 0 bases and at J to 4 bases, leaving 6 bases not matched to a gene. This CDR3 has 18 amino acids. Germline V gene data show CDR1 as SGHRS and CDR2 as YFSETQ. The CDR3 nucleotides are TGCGCCAGCAGCTTGGGGACTAGCGGGAGGGCCGGGTCAGATACGCAGTATTTT. Protein: CASSLGTSGRAGSDTQYF.

This clonotype appeared many times. The chain joins TRBV12-3 or TRBV12-4 to TRBJ2-5; TRBD1 aligns across 8 bases. This CDR3 is 17 amino acids long. Germline trimming cut 8 bases from V and 2 bases from J; bases unmatched to any gene: 16. The CDR3 DNA reads TGTGCCAGCTCTCCATGGGGCAGGGGGCAGTTTCAAGAGACCCAGTACTTC. Protein product: CASSPWGRGQFQETQYF.

The chain couples TRBV5-1 to TRBJ2-3, with TRBD2 matching 12 bases. The junction had 4 bases not matched to a gene; V was cut back by 0 bases and J by 2 bases. Per the germline V gene, CDR1 is SGHRS and CDR2 is YFSETQ. The CDR3 length is 17 residues. The CDR3 here is CASSLGLAGAATDTQYF. In DNA form, the CDR3 reads TGCGCCAGCAGCTTGGGACTAGCGGGGGCCGCCACAGATACGCAGTATTTT. Drawing the rest from reference TRBV5-1 and TRBJ2-3, the complete variable domain is KAGVTQTPRYLIKTRGQQVTLSCSPISGHRSVSWYQQTPGQGLQFLFEYFSETQRNKGNFPGRFSGRQFSNSRSEMNVSTLELGDSALYLCASSLGLAGAATDTQYFGPGTRLTVL.

The J gene is TRBJ1-1, the V gene TRBV29-1; D perhaps matches TRBD1 (6 bases). The CDR3 runs 13 residues. The V gene lost 0 bases and the J gene lost 6 bases, with 11 bases spanning the gap. Looked up from germline, CDR1 is SQVTM and CDR2 is ANQGSEA. CDR3 residues: CSVEESGAAEAFF. The CDR3 DNA is TGCAGCGTTGAAGAGTCGGGGGCGGCTGAAGCTTTCTTT.

This clonotype was observed a few times. This chain links TRBV5-1 with TRBJ1-2; 7 bases map to TRBD1. Germline CDR1 reads SGHRS; CDR2 reads YFSETQ. The CDR3 runs 13 residues. Losses at the gene ends were 6 bases for V and 7 bases for J; bases not matched to a gene: 9. The CDR3 spells CASTPDRDGGYTF. The DNA for the CDR3 is TGCGCCAGCACCCCCGACAGGGATGGTGGCTACACCTTC.

Remarks on this clonotype: At one end the junction does not follow the germline gene, possibly because of a read error. The chain joins TRBV27 to TRBJ1-1, with TRBD1 as a possible D gene (6 bases). From germline, CDR1 is MNHEY and CDR2 SMNVEV (reference sequence). The CDR3 contains 11 residues. CDR3 region: CASIRQLGRGF. The CDR3, as DNA: TGTGCCAGCATCCGTCAACTGGGGAGGGGGTTT.

This clonotype came up many times. The V call is TRBV7-9, the J call TRBJ2-1; the D gene is possibly TRBD2 (6 bases). The germline V gene has CDR1 SEHNR and CDR2 FQNEAQ (reference sequence). The CDR3 loop spans 16 amino acids. Trimming took 4 bases from V and 0 from J, leaving 13 bases between them. This CDR3 reads CASSSRDGSSYNEQFF. In DNA form, the CDR3 reads TGTGCCAGCAGCTCTCGGGACGGGAGCTCCTACAATGAGCAGTTCTTC.

This clonotype was counted only a few times. V gene TRBV5-1 combines with J gene TRBJ1-5, with no clear D. Germline V lookup: CDR1 SGHRS, CDR2 YFSETQ. Trimming stripped 1 base from V and 7 bases from J, with 9 bases between. This CDR3 spans 13 amino acids. The DNA for the CDR3 is TGCGCCAGCAGCTTGACCCCCGGACAGCCCCAGCATTTT. Its translation: CASSLTPGQPQHF. The full variable domain, completed using reference TRBV5-1 and TRBJ1-5, is KAGVTQTPRYLIKTRGQQVTLSCSPISGHRSVSWYQQTPGQGLQFLFEYFSETQRNKGNFPGRFSGRQFSNSRSEMNVSTLELGDSALYLCASSLTPGQPQHFGDGTRLSIL.

The J gene is TRBJ1-2, the V gene TRBV4-1; weak D call: TRBD1 (5 bases). This CDR3 has 16 amino acids. The ends were cut back, 4 bases at V and 5 bases at J, with 20 bases in the middle. The germline CDR1 and CDR2 sequences are MGHRA and YSYEKL. The CDR3 protein is CASSRSRGEGPYGYTF. Written as DNA, the CDR3 is TGCGCCAGCAGCCGATCACGGGGAGAGGGACCATATGGCTACACCTTC.

This chain joins TRBV12-3 or TRBV12-4 and TRBJ2-7; TRBD2 matches at 9 bases. The CDR3 contains 15 residues. Germline trimming cut 8 bases from V and 3 bases from J; bases unmatched to any gene: 11. The CDR3 nucleotides are TGTGCCAGCGCCACCCCCCCAGCGGGAGGCTACGAGCAGTACTTC. This translates into CASATPPAGGYEQYF.

This clonotype was counted a few times. The chain uses TRBV24-1 and TRBJ2-6; no firm D call. Trimming shortened V by 7 bases and J by 2 bases, and 11 bases separated the two germline ends. This CDR3 is built from 15 residues. Germline V gene sequence: CDR1 KGHDR, CDR2 SFDVKD. The CDR3 region is CATSFGYPGANVLTF. The CDR3 region has the DNA TGTGCCACCAGCTTTGGGTACCCTGGGGCCAACGTCCTGACTTTC.

This clonotype was seen more than once but under ten times. V is TRBV5-1 and J is TRBJ2-7, with a possible D match to TRBD1 (5 bases). Trimming removed 0 bases from V and 2 bases from J, with 12 bases in between. From germline, CDR1 is SGHRS and CDR2 YFSETQ. This CDR3 is built from 15 residues. The CDR3 protein is CASSLVSGIPYEQYF. For the CDR3, the DNA is TGCGCCAGCAGCTTGGTTTCAGGGATCCCCTACGAGCAGTACTTC. Looking up the rest from reference TRBV5-1 and TRBJ2-7 gives the full variable domain: KAGVTQTPRYLIKTRGQQVTLSCSPISGHRSVSWYQQTPGQGLQFLFEYFSETQRNKGNFPGRFSGRQFSNSRSEMNVSTLELGDSALYLCASSLVSGIPYEQYFGPGTRLTVT.

This clonotype was detected a few times. For the CDR3, the DNA is TGTGCCAGCCGTTGGGGAGGGGAGACCCAGTACTTC. It encodes CASRWGGETQYF. The genes are TRBV5-6 and TRBJ2-5, with 7 bases fitting TRBD2. Trimming removed 7 bases from V and 5 bases from J; junction bases left unmatched: 5. The CDR3 totals 12 residues. Per germline, CDR1 SGHDT and CDR2 YYEEEE.

This clonotype has a handful of counts. The chain carries TRBV12-3 or TRBV12-4 and TRBJ1-2; 7 bases map to TRBD1. CDR3 length equals 15 residues. V lost 5 bases and J lost 4; bases outside the gene matches: 10. CDR3 sequence: CASSLQGGNSYGYTF. For the CDR3, the DNA is TGTGCCAGCAGTCTCCAGGGGGGGAACTCCTATGGCTACACCTTC.

This rearrangement joins TRBV5-1 to TRBJ1-2; D is undetermined. Trimming removed 2 bases at V and 8 bases at J, with 7 bases between. Germline V gene lookup returns CDR1 SGHRS and CDR2 YFSETQ. CDR3 size: 11 residues. In nucleotides, the CDR3 is TGCGCCAGCAGCTTCGGCCGCGGCTACACCTTC. Amino acids: CASSFGRGYTF. The full variable domain, in which reference TRBV5-1 and TRBJ1-2 provide the parts outside the CDR3, is KAGVTQTPRYLIKTRGQQVTLSCSPISGHRSVSWYQQTPGQGLQFLFEYFSETQRNKGNFPGRFSGRQFSNSRSEMNVSTLELGDSALYLCASSFGRGYTFGSGTRLTVV.

This clonotype showed up just a few times. This chain connects TRBV20-1 to TRBJ2-7; a weak D match, TRBD2 (5 bases). The CDR3 runs to 13 residues. V was cut by 1 base and J by 4 bases, with 11 bases left in between. CDR1 DFQATT and CDR2 SNEGSKA come from the germline V gene (reference sequence). CDR3 bases: TGCAGTGCTAGAGCGGGGTTCGGATACGAGCAGTACTTC. Protein sequence: CSARAGFGYEQYF.

This clonotype was seen at least ten times. The chain is built from TRBV25-1 and TRBJ2-6, with a tentative D call TRBD2 (5 bases). Germline assignment: CDR1 MGHDK and CDR2 SYGVNS. The CDR3 totals 15 residues. The germline V and J ends were trimmed by 1 base and 1 base, with 5 bases remaining between them. The CDR3 DNA sequence: TGTGCCAGCAGTGAATCGGGGTCTGGGGCCAACGTCCTGACTTTC. It encodes CASSESGSGANVLTF.